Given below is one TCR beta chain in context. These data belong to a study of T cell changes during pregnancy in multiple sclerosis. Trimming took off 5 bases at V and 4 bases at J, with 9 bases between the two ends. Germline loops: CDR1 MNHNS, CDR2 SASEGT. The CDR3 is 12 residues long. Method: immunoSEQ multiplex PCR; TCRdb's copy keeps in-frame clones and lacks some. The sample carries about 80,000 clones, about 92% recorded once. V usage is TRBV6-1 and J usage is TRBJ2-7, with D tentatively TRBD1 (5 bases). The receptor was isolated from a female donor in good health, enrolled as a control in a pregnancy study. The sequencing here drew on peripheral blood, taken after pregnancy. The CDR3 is CASSPGFYEQYF. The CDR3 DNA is TGTGCCAGCAGTCCAGGGTTTTACGAGCAGTACTTC.